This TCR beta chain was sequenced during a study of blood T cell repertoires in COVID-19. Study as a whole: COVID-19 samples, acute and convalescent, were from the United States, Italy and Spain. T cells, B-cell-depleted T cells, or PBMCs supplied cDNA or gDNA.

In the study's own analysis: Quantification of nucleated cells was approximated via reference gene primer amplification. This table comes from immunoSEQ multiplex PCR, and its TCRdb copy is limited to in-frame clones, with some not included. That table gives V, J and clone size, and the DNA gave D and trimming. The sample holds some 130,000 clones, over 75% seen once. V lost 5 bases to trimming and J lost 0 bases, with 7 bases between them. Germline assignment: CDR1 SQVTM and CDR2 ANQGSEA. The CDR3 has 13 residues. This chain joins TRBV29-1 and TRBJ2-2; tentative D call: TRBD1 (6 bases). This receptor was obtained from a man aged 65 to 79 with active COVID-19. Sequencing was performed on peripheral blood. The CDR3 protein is CSVNRANTGELFF. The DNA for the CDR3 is TGCAGCGTTAACAGGGCGAACACCGGGGAGCTGTTTTTT.